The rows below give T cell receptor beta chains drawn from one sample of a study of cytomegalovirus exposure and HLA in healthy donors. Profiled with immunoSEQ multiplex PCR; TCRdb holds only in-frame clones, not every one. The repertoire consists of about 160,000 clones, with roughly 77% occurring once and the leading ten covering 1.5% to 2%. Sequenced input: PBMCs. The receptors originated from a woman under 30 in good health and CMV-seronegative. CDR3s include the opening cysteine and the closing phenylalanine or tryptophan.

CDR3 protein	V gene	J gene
CASRETGVYNQPQHF	TRBV19	TRBJ1-5
CASSPRGIDYGYTF	TRBV7-6	TRBJ1-2
CASSLSGATYEQYF	TRBV11-2	TRBJ2-7
CASSEWAGGSGNTIYF	TRBV6-1	TRBJ1-3
CASSELRVHGYTF	TRBV6-1	TRBJ1-2
CASSLSYYGYTF	TRBV28	TRBJ1-2
CASSYLQGGETQYF	TRBV7-9	TRBJ2-5
CASSHPGDRGQAGELFF	TRBV5-1	TRBJ2-2
CASKPGLREKLFF	TRBV19	TRBJ1-4
CASRGQSSYNEQFF	TRBV2	TRBJ2-1
CSVPRGGLDTQYF	TRBV29-1	TRBJ2-3
CASSQGAGDTPKRYEQYF	TRBV7-9	TRBJ2-7
CASSLERLSYEQYF	TRBV11-2	TRBJ2-7
CASSQSSDRGEQFF	TRBV23-1	TRBJ2-1
CASSYLGRAYGYTF	TRBV6-5	TRBJ1-2
CASSYFRQGANGNTIYF	TRBV13	TRBJ1-3
CASSGRGMNYNEQFF	TRBV28	TRBJ2-1
CASSQARLDGYTF	TRBV4-1	TRBJ1-2